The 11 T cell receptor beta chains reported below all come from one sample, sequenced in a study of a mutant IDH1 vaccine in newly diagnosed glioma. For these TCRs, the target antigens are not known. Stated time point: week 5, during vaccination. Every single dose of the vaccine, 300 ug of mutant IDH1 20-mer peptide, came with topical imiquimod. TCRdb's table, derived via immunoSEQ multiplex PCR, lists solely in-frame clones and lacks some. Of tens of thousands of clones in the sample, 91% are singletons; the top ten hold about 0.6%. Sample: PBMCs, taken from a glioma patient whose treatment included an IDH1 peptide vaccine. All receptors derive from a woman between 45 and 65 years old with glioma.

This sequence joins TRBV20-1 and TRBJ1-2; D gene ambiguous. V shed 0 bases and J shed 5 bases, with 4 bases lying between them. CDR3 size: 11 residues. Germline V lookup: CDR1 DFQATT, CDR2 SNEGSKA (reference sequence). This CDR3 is CSARDGYGYTF. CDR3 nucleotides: TGCAGTGCTAGAGATGGGTATGGCTACACCTTC.

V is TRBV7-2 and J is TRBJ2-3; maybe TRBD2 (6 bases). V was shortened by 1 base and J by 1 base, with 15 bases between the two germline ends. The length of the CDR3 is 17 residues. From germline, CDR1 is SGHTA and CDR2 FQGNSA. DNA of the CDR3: TGTGCCAGCAGCTTAGTAGGCGGGATGGGGGGCACAGATACGCAGTATTTT. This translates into CASSLVGGMGGTDTQYF.

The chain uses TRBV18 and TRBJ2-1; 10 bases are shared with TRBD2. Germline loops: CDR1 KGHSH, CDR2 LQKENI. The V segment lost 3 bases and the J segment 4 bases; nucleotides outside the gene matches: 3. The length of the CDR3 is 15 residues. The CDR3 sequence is CASSPTSGEYNEQFF. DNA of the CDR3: TGTGCCAGCTCACCTACTAGCGGGGAGTACAATGAGCAGTTCTTC.

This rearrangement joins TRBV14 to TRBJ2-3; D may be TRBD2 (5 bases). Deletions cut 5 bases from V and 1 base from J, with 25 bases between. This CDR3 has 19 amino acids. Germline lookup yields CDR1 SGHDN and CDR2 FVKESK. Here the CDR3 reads CASSARTGWQELGTDTQYF. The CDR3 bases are TGTGCCAGCAGCGCCAGGACGGGATGGCAGGAGTTGGGCACAGATACGCAGTATTTT.

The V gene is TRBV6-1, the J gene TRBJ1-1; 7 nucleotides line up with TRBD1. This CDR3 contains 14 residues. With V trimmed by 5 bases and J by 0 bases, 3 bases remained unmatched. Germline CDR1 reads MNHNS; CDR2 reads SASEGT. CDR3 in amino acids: CASSHRGLNTEAFF. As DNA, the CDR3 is TGTGCCAGCAGTCACAGGGGCCTGAACACTGAAGCTTTCTTT.

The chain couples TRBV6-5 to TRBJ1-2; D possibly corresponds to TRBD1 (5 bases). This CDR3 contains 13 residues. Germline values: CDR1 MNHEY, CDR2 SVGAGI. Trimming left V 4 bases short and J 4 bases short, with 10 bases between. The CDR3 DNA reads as TGTGCCAGCAGTTTAGACAGCCCCTATGGCTACACCTTC. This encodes CASSLDSPYGYTF.

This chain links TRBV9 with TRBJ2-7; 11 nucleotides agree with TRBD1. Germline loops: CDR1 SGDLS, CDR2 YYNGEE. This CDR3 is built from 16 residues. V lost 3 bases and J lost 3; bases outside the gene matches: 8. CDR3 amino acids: CASSAHPGTGGYEQYF. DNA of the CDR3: TGTGCCAGCAGCGCACATCCCGGGACAGGGGGCTACGAGCAGTACTTC. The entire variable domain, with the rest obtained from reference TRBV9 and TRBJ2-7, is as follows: DSGVTQTPKHLITATGQRVTLRCSPRSGDLSVYWYQQSLDQGLQFLIQYYNGEERAKGNILERFSAQQFPDLHSELNLSSLELGDSALYFCASSAHPGTGGYEQYFGPGTRLTVT.

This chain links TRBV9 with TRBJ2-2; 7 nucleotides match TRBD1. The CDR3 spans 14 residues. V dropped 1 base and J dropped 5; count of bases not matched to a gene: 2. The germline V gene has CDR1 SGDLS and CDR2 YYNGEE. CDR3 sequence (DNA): TGTGCCAGCAGCGTAACAGGGGCGACCGGGGAGCTGTTTTTT. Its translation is CASSVTGATGELFF.

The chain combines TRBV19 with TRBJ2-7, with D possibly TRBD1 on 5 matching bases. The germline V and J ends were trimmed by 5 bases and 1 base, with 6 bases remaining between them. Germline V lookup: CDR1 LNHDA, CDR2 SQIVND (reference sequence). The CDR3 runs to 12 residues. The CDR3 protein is CASSPGSYEQYF. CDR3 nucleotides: TGTGCCAGTAGTCCAGGGTCCTACGAGCAGTACTTC. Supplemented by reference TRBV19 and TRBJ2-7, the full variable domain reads DGGITQSPKYLFRKEGQNVTLSCEQNLNHDAMYWYRQDPGQGLRLIYYSQIVNDFQKGDIAEGYSVSREKKESFPLTVTSAQKNPTAFYLCASSPGSYEQYFGPGTRLTVT.

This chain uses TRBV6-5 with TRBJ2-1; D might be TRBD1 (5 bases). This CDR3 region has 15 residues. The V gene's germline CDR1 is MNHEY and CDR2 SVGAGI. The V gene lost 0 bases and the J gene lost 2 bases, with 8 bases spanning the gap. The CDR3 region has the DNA TGTGCCAGCAGTTACTCAGGGGTGGCCTACAATGAGCAGTTCTTC. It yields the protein CASSYSGVAYNEQFF.

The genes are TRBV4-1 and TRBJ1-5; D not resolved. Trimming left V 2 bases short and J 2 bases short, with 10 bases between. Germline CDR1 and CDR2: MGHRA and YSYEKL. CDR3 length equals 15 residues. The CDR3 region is CASSQPSGGNQPQHF. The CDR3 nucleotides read TGCGCCAGCAGCCAACCCAGCGGAGGCAATCAGCCCCAGCATTTT.